The source of this T cell receptor (beta chain) is a study of blood T cell repertoires in COVID-19. Across the study: In each case, the material was cDNA or gDNA derived from T cells, B-cell-depleted T cells, or PBMCs.

Using immunoSEQ multiplex PCR, the repertoire was profiled, and TCRdb retains in-frame clones only, with some absent. Counted here are 250,000 or so clones, around 90% occurring once; the ten biggest clones make up roughly 0.8%. The CDR3 has 11 amino acids. The germline V gene has CDR1 MNHEY and CDR2 SVGEGT. Trimming took 2 bases from V and 5 from J, leaving 4 bases between them. The sample consisted of peripheral blood. This TCR came from a woman in her twenties or thirties with acute or convalescent COVID-19. The gene calls are TRBV6-2 or TRBV6-3 and TRBJ2-7; D unclear. The CDR3 spells CASSYLDEQYF. CDR3 coding DNA: TGTGCCAGCAGTTACCTCGACGAGCAGTACTTC.